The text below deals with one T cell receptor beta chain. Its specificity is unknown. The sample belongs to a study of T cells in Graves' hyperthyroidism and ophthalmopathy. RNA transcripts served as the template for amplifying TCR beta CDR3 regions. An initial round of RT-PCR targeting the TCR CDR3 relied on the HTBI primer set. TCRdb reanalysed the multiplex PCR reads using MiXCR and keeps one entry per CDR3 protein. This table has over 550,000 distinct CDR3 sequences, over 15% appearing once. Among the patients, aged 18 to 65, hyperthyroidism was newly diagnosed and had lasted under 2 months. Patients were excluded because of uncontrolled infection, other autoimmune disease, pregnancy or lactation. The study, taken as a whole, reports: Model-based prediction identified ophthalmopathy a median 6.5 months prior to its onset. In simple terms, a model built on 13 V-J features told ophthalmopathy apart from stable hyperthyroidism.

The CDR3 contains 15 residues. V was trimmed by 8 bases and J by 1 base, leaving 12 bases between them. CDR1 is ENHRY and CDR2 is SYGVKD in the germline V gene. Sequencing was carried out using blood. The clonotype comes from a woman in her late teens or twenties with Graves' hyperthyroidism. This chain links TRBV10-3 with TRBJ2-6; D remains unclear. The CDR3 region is CAIPHSESGANVLTF. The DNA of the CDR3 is TGTGCCATCCCCCACAGTGAATCTGGGGCCAACGTCCTGACTTTC.